The 32 T cell receptor beta chains given below trace back to one sample, sequenced in a study of shared clonotypes between healthy human individuals. Some clones are missing from TCRdb's copy, which holds only in-frame ones; the method was immunoSEQ multiplex PCR. The table lists some 2.3 million clones, over 85% of them singletons. Sequencing used naive CD4+ T cells from PBMCs. The subset denotes: CD45RA+ positively selected. All receptors come from a man younger than 35 in good health. Some clones in this sample may be carry-over from other donors' samples.

CDR3 residues: CASSFWRNSGNTIYF. CDR3 bases: TGTGCCAGCAGCTTTTGGCGGAACTCTGGAAACACCATATATTTT. The chain carries TRBV7-3 and TRBJ1-3; D call uncertain. Germline V gene lookup returns CDR1 SGHTA and CDR2 FQGTGA. The CDR3 sequence is 15 residues long. Between the trimmed V and J ends, which lost 3 bases and 0 bases, there was a span of 9 bases.

The V call is TRBV11-2, the J call TRBJ2-7; 7 bases agree with TRBD2. The CDR3 is 15 residues long. Germline lookup yields CDR1 SGHAT and CDR2 FQNNGV. Trimming removed 4 bases from V and 4 bases from J; junction bases left unmatched: 10. CDR3 sequence reads: CASSYLASGVYEQYF. CDR3 DNA: TGTGCCAGCAGCTACCTCGCTAGCGGAGTGTACGAGCAGTACTTC.

V is TRBV7-9 and J is TRBJ2-3; 8 bases are shared with TRBD2. Germline V gene lookup returns CDR1 SEHNR and CDR2 FQNEAQ (reference sequence). This CDR3 has 15 residues. The V segment lost 2 bases and the J segment 6 bases; nucleotides outside the gene matches: 7. The CDR3 here is CASSLSPGGLDTQYF. The CDR3 DNA reads as TGTGCCAGCAGCTTATCACCGGGAGGGCTCGATACGCAGTATTTT.

The rearrangement joins TRBV28 to TRBJ2-1, with 8 bases lining up with TRBD2. V shed 3 bases, J shed 3 bases, and the junction held 4 bases outside the gene matches. The CDR3 sequence is 15 residues long. Germline values: CDR1 MDHEN, CDR2 SYDVKM. The CDR3 sequence: CASSFYAGGYNEQFF. The CDR3 region has the DNA TGTGCCAGCAGTTTTTACGCGGGGGGCTACAATGAGCAGTTCTTC.

The gene calls are TRBV14 and TRBJ2-7, with TRBD2 matching 14 bases. CDR3 length equals 12 residues. J lost 6 bases, V lost 8 bases, and 0 bases had no gene match. Germline V gene sequence: CDR1 SGHDN, CDR2 FVKESK. CDR3 sequence reads: CASGTSGSEQYF. DNA for the CDR3: TGTGCCAGCGGGACTAGCGGGAGCGAGCAGTACTTC.

The J gene is TRBJ2-3, the V gene TRBV4-3; 9 bases fit TRBD1. The ends lost 0 bases at V and 5 bases at J; junction bases unmatched: 9. This CDR3 has 17 amino acids. Per germline, CDR1 LGHNA and CDR2 YSLEER. The CDR3 nucleotides are TGCGCCAGCAGCCAAGATCCCGGGACAGGGCAGGAAGATACGCAGTATTTT. This codes for CASSQDPGTGQEDTQYF.

This chain uses TRBV2 with TRBJ2-3, with unresolved D. The length of the CDR3 is 13 residues. Germline V CDR1 and CDR2: SNHLY, FYNNEI. V was shortened by 3 bases and J by 1 base, with 5 bases between the two germline ends. In DNA, the CDR3 is TGTGCCAGCAGTGACCACGGCACAGATACGCAGTATTTT. Translating gives CASSDHGTDTQYF.

This chain uses TRBV11-2 with TRBJ2-7; 13 bases agree with TRBD2. Germline CDR1 is SGHAT and CDR2 is FQNNGV. Losses at the gene ends were 7 bases for V and 5 bases for J; bases not matched to a gene: 8. The CDR3 is 15 amino acids. The CDR3 spells CASITGLAGTHEQYF. CDR3 coding DNA: TGTGCCAGCATAACGGGACTAGCGGGAACCCACGAGCAGTACTTC. The full variable domain, its missing parts supplied by reference TRBV11-2 and TRBJ2-7, is EAGVAQSPRYKIIEKRQSVAFWCNPISGHATLYWYQQILGQGPKLLIQFQNNGVVDDSQLPKDRFSAERLKGVDSTLKIQPAKLEDSAVYLCASITGLAGTHEQYFGPGTRLTVT.

J is TRBJ2-7 and V is TRBV7-9; TRBD1 matches at 10 bases. Germline V gene lookup returns CDR1 SEHNR and CDR2 FQNEAQ (reference sequence). The CDR3 has 13 amino acids. V lost 5 bases to trimming and J lost 7 bases; unmatched junction nucleotides: 5. The CDR3 protein is CASSQTGGGEQYF. CDR3 DNA sequence: TGTGCCAGCAGCCAGACAGGGGGCGGGGAGCAGTACTTC.

Here the CDR3 DNA reads TGTGCCAGCAATCCCGACAGTCTGGCCGGCTACACCTTC. Translating gives CASNPDSLAGYTF. V usage is TRBV2 and J usage is TRBJ1-2; tentatively, D is TRBD1 (5 bases). Per germline, CDR1 SNHLY and CDR2 FYNNEI. The CDR3 covers 13 residues. With 7 bases removed from V and 8 bases from J, the gap between germline ends came to 17 bases.

This rearrangement joins TRBV27 to TRBJ2-1, with 10 bases that match TRBD2. The CDR3 length is 15 residues. The J segment lost 5 bases and the V segment lost 0 bases, leaving 1 base of the junction unmatched. Germline assignment: CDR1 MNHEY and CDR2 SMNVEV (reference sequence). The CDR3 loop is CASSLSLAGDNEQFF. The DNA of the CDR3 is TGTGCCAGCAGTTTATCCCTAGCGGGGGACAATGAGCAGTTCTTC.

The chain recombines TRBV9 with TRBJ1-1, with 8 bases identical to TRBD1. Trimming took 4 bases from V and 8 from J; bases not matched to a gene: 10. CDR3 length: 14 residues. Per germline, CDR1 SGDLS and CDR2 YYNGEE. CDR3 protein: CASSPWTGSGEAFF. The CDR3 DNA is TGTGCCAGCAGCCCATGGACAGGGTCAGGGGAAGCTTTCTTT. Full variable domain (outside the CDR3, taken from reference TRBV9 and TRBJ1-1): DSGVTQTPKHLITATGQRVTLRCSPRSGDLSVYWYQQSLDQGLQFLIQYYNGEERAKGNILERFSAQQFPDLHSELNLSSLELGDSALYFCASSPWTGSGEAFFGQGTRLTVV.

This clone was found a few times. This chain uses TRBV30 with TRBJ1-1, with TRBD1 as a possible D gene (6 bases). The CDR3 consists of 13 residues. V was trimmed by 1 base and J by 2 bases, leaving 8 bases between them. Germline assignment: CDR1 GTSNPN and CDR2 SVGIG (reference sequence). The chain's CDR3 is CAWSGTENTEAFF. Written as DNA, the CDR3 is TGTGCCTGGAGTGGGACAGAAAACACTGAAGCTTTCTTT.

This clone came up once. The chain joins TRBV6-5 to TRBJ1-2; D gene unclear. V was trimmed by 6 bases and J by 2 bases, leaving 13 bases between them. CDR1 is MNHEY, CDR2 SVGAGI, per germline. The CDR3 length is 14 residues. The CDR3 region is CASRPPGGNYGYTF. The CDR3, as DNA: TGTGCCAGCAGACCCCCGGGAGGGAACTATGGCTACACCTTC.

The chain couples TRBV5-1 to TRBJ2-1; 8 bases are a match to TRBD2. Trimming at V came to 2 bases and at J to 7 bases, leaving 5 bases not matched to a gene. CDR1 and CDR2 (germline): SGHRS, YFSETQ. The CDR3 consists of 14 residues. Here the CDR3 reads CASSFEQRENEQFF. The CDR3 nucleotides read TGCGCCAGCAGCTTTGAGCAGCGGGAGAATGAGCAGTTCTTC.

This rearrangement joins TRBV5-5 to TRBJ1-2; D is unresolved. Trimming left V 3 bases short and J 0 bases short, with 9 bases between. The CDR3 has 14 amino acids. Germline values: CDR1 SGHKS, CDR2 YYEKEE (reference sequence). Here the CDR3 DNA reads TGTGCCAGCAGCTCCTCAGCTGCTAACTATGGCTACACCTTC. It translates to CASSSSAANYGYTF. The variable domain in full, with the rest retrieved from reference TRBV5-5 and TRBJ1-2, is DAGVTQSPTHLIKTRGQQVTLRCSPISGHKSVSWYQQVLGQGPQFIFQYYEKEERGRGNFPDRFSARQFPNYSSELNVNALLLGDSALYLCASSSSAANYGYTFGSGTRLTVV.

In its sample, this clone was seen once. CDR3 sequence reads: CASSAGRASKNIQYF. The CDR3 nucleotides read TGTGCCAGCAGTGCGGGTAGAGCGTCCAAAAACATTCAGTACTTC. The rearrangement joins TRBV2 to TRBJ2-4; D is unresolved. Trimming shortened V by 4 bases and J by 2 bases, and 12 bases separated the two germline ends. The CDR3 has 15 residues. In germline, CDR1 is SNHLY, CDR2 FYNNEI.

The chain uses TRBV28 and TRBJ1-1, with D maybe TRBD1 (6 bases). CDR3 length: 15 amino acids. Trimming removed 7 bases at V and 5 bases at J, with 20 bases between. Germline CDR1 MDHEN, CDR2 SYDVKM. Here the CDR3 DNA reads TGTGCCAGCATTACTAAGGGGGGTGTCCGGACTGAAGCTTTCTTT. This gives the protein CASITKGGVRTEAFF.

This chain uses TRBV5-5 with TRBJ2-5; 7 nucleotides agree with TRBD1. The CDR3 length is 14 residues. V lost 4 bases and J lost 4; bases outside the gene matches: 7. From germline, CDR1 is SGHKS and CDR2 YYEKEE (reference sequence). CDR3 sequence: CASSLPTGLETQYF. CDR3 in DNA: TGTGCCAGCAGCCTTCCGACAGGGTTAGAGACCCAGTACTTC. The variable domain in full, completed from reference TRBV5-5 and TRBJ2-5, reads DAGVTQSPTHLIKTRGQQVTLRCSPISGHKSVSWYQQVLGQGPQFIFQYYEKEERGRGNFPDRFSARQFPNYSSELNVNALLLGDSALYLCASSLPTGLETQYFGPGTRLLVL.

This chain uses TRBV2 with TRBJ1-1, with a possible D match to TRBD1 (6 bases). In germline, CDR1 is SNHLY, CDR2 FYNNEI. V shed 8 bases and J shed 2 bases, with 12 bases lying between them. This CDR3 has 13 amino acids. This CDR3 is CASGGPANTEAFF. The DNA of the CDR3 is TGTGCCAGCGGGGGGCCCGCCAACACTGAAGCTTTCTTT.

In regard to this clone: The same CDR3 can be traced to other DNA sequences in this sample. This chain joins TRBV6-1 and TRBJ2-7; no reliable D call. The CDR3 is made up of 10 amino acids. V was shortened by 8 bases and J by 2 bases, with 4 bases between the two germline ends. Germline V gene data show CDR1 as MNHNS and CDR2 as SASEGT. The CDR3 reads CASGPYEQYF. As DNA, the CDR3 is TGTGCCAGCGGACCCTACGAGCAGTACTTC.

This sequence joins TRBV7-2 and TRBJ2-7, with 10 bases aligning to TRBD2. Germline V CDR1 and CDR2: SGHTA, FQGNSA. The CDR3 has 14 amino acids. Trimming at V came to 5 bases and at J to 6 bases, leaving 7 bases not matched to a gene. The CDR3 here is CASSLSGRAPEQYF. The CDR3 DNA follows: TGTGCCAGCAGCCTCAGCGGGAGGGCCCCCGAGCAGTACTTC.

A word on this clone: The same CDR3 also results from other DNA sequences found in this sample. The V and J genes are TRBV28 and TRBJ1-2; 8 bases fit TRBD1. V lost 2 bases and J lost 7; bases outside the gene matches: 3. The CDR3 spans 13 residues. Germline CDR1 and CDR2: MDHEN and SYDVKM. CDR3 bases: TGTGCCAGCAGTTTACAGGGGGCGGTTGGCTACACCTTC. Translated: CASSLQGAVGYTF.

This chain uses TRBV28 with TRBJ2-2; perhaps TRBD2 as D (5 bases). This CDR3 has 13 amino acids. Trimming removed 7 bases at V and 6 bases at J, with 12 bases between. CDR1 is MDHEN, CDR2 SYDVKM, per germline. This CDR3 reads CASNGPSSGELFF. The CDR3 region has the DNA TGTGCCAGCAACGGACCTAGCTCCGGGGAGCTGTTTTTT.

The chain couples TRBV29-1 to TRBJ1-2; perhaps TRBD1 as D (6 bases). The germline V gene has CDR1 SQVTM and CDR2 ANQGSEA. This CDR3 has 14 residues. The V end was cut by 1 base, the J end by 8 bases, with 17 bases between. The CDR3 loop is CSVEGGRGYGGYTF. In nucleotides, the CDR3 is TGCAGCGTTGAAGGAGGCAGGGGATACGGGGGCTACACCTTC.

The chain is built from TRBV7-9 and TRBJ2-7; no clear D gene. CDR3 size: 14 residues. V lost 3 bases and J lost 9, with 18 bases in between. Per the germline V gene, CDR1 is SEHNR and CDR2 is FQNEAQ (reference sequence). This chain's CDR3 is CASSFLLNDPGQYF. The CDR3 region has the DNA TGTGCCAGCAGCTTTCTATTGAACGATCCTGGGCAGTACTTC.

The rearrangement joins TRBV7-2 to TRBJ2-1, with D possibly being TRBD1 (6 bases). V was trimmed by 5 bases and J by 0 bases, leaving 17 bases between them. Germline V gene sequence: CDR1 SGHTA, CDR2 FQGNSA. CDR3 length equals 17 residues. CDR3 DNA sequence: TGTGCCAGCAGCGGGACGTCGGGACAAAGCTCCTACAATGAGCAGTTCTTC. Translated, it gives CASSGTSGQSSYNEQFF.

CDR3 nucleotides: TGTGCCAGCATTTACAGGGGGCGAAGCAATGAGCAGTTCTTC. Translation: CASIYRGRSNEQFF. The chain recombines TRBV28 with TRBJ2-1; 9 positions match TRBD1. Germline values: CDR1 MDHEN, CDR2 SYDVKM. The CDR3 contains 14 residues. V shed 7 bases and J 6 bases; nucleotides not matched to a gene: 7. Supplemented by reference TRBV28 and TRBJ2-1, the full variable domain reads DVKVTQSSRYLVKRTGEKVFLECVQDMDHENMFWYRQDPGLGLRLIYFSYDVKMKEKGDIPEGYSVSREKKERFSLILESASTNQTSMYLCASIYRGRSNEQFFGPGTRLTVL.

V usage is TRBV7-8 and J usage is TRBJ1-2; D remains unclear. The CDR3 runs 16 residues. The germline gives CDR1 SGHVS, CDR2 FQNEAQ. Trimming removed 5 bases at V and 3 bases at J, with 19 bases between. Here the CDR3 DNA reads TGTGCCAGCAGCGACCGTCTACCGCGGGGAGACTATGGCTACACCTTC. This translates into CASSDRLPRGDYGYTF.

This rearrangement joins TRBV7-8 to TRBJ2-7; D remains ambiguous. Trimming took 1 base from V and 5 from J, leaving 12 bases between them. The CDR3 is 14 residues long. Germline CDR1 is SGHVS and CDR2 is FQNEAQ. CDR3 in amino acids: CASSLVLRSHEQYF. The CDR3 region has the DNA TGTGCCAGCAGCTTAGTGCTTAGAAGCCACGAGCAGTACTTC.

The chain couples TRBV6-1 to TRBJ2-7; either TRBD1 or TRBD2 may fit D (6 bases each). The V end was cut by 4 bases, the J end by 4 bases, with 23 bases between. CDR3 length: 17 amino acids. CDR1 MNHNS and CDR2 SASEGT come from the germline V gene. For the CDR3, the DNA is TGTGCCAGCAGTGGGTGGGGGGCGAGGCTTCGGGCATACGAGCAGTACTTC. It specifies CASSGWGARLRAYEQYF.

This chain connects TRBV28 to TRBJ2-5, with TRBD2 matching over 7 bases. Germline-derived CDR1 and CDR2 are MDHEN and SYDVKM. The CDR3 consists of 13 residues. J was trimmed by 5 bases and V by 5 bases; bases with no gene match: 5. The CDR3, as DNA: TGTGCCAGCAGTGGGGGAGGGGTGGAGACCCAGTACTTC. Translating it yields CASSGGGVETQYF. The entire variable domain, with the rest obtained from reference TRBV28 and TRBJ2-5, is as follows: DVKVTQSSRYLVKRTGEKVFLECVQDMDHENMFWYRQDPGLGLRLIYFSYDVKMKEKGDIPEGYSVSREKKERFSLILESASTNQTSMYLCASSGGGVETQYFGPGTRLLVL.